This T cell receptor (beta chain) was recorded in a study of shared clonotypes between healthy human individuals. Adult Caucasians living in Nashville, Tennessee made up all of the donors. CD45RA-negative memory and CD45RA+ naive subsets were split from the CD4+ cells. The CDR3 loop spans 15 amino acids. From germline, CDR1 is SNHLY and CDR2 FYNNEI. Deletions cut 4 bases from V and 4 bases from J, with 17 bases between. This table comes from immunoSEQ multiplex PCR, and its TCRdb copy is limited to in-frame clones, with some not included. The profile covers over a million clones, with under 99% appearing a single time and 0.4% to 0.45% taken by the ten largest.

The sequence was obtained from a man aged 25 to 40 in good health. The chain employs TRBV2 and TRBJ2-7; TRBD1 or TRBD2 may be the D gene (5 bases each). Specimen: naive CD4+ T cells sorted from blood. The subset: CD45RA+ positively selected. Here the CDR3 DNA reads TGTGCCAGCAGTGTTGGGACCTCGCCCCCATACGAGCAGTACTTC. Protein product: CASSVGTSPPYEQYF. The entire variable domain, with the rest obtained from reference TRBV2 and TRBJ2-7, is as follows: EPEVTQTPSHQVTQMGQEVILRCVPISNHLYFYWYRQILGQKVEFLVSFYNNEISEKSEIFDDQFSVERPDGSNFTLKIRSTKLEDSAMYFCASSVGTSPPYEQYFGPGTRLTVT.